This record looks at one T cell receptor beta chain sequence and its context. These data come from a study of CD8 T cells in Susac syndrome. V shed 5 bases and J 4 bases; nucleotides not matched to a gene: 11. This CDR3 region has 16 residues. Germline values: CDR1 DFQATT, CDR2 SNEGSKA (reference sequence). RNA amounts of about 0.45 to 1 ug underwent reverse transcription with random hexamers. Amplification of the TCR beta CDR3 was carried out by immunoSEQ multiplex PCR, which spanned a total of 54 Vbeta and 13 Jbeta segments. TCRdb independently ran MiXCR on the immunoSEQ multiplex PCR reads; one entry per CDR3 protein. The data hold about 300,000 distinct CDR3 sequences, with about 92% observed a single time.

Sequencing used CD4+ T cells from PBMCs. The source is a human donor with multiple sclerosis. This chain uses TRBV20-1 with TRBJ2-3, with 11 bases that match TRBD2. The CDR3 sequence is CSAYSSSGGPADTQYF. The DNA for the CDR3 is TGCAGTGCTTACTCGTCTAGCGGGGGGCCAGCAGATACGCAGTATTTT.